The 31 T cell receptor beta chains below all came from one sample that was sequenced in a study of OX40 agonist ivuxolimab in advanced cancers. Here immunoSEQ multiplex PCR was the method, and the copy in TCRdb shows in-frame clones only, minus some. Among tens of thousands of clones listed, about three quarters were seen once. The sample consisted of CD4+ or CD8+ T cells sorted from blood, taken in a trial of the OX40 agonist ivuxolimab. These receptors were taken from an adult with an advanced solid tumor such as melanoma, head and neck, liver or kidney cancer.

J is TRBJ1-2 and V is TRBV19; possibly TRBD1 for D (6 bases). This CDR3 region has 16 residues. Germline-derived CDR1 and CDR2 are LNHDA and SQIVND (reference sequence). V was pared by 0 bases and J by 4 bases, with 15 bases between. In nucleotides, the CDR3 is TGTGCCAGTAGTATAGATCGGACAGCTCCTTCCTATGGCTACACCTTC. Its protein product is CASSIDRTAPSYGYTF.

V is TRBV5-6 and J is TRBJ1-1; maybe TRBD1 (6 bases). Germline CDR1 SGHDT, CDR2 YYEEEE. Trimming removed 4 bases from V and 8 bases from J, with 12 bases in between. There are 12 residues in the CDR3. The CDR3 is CASSPGHQEAFF. The CDR3 region has the DNA TGTGCCAGCAGCCCGGGACATCAAGAAGCTTTCTTT.

Ten or more counts support this clone. This sequence joins TRBV27 and TRBJ1-1; D possibly corresponds to TRBD1 (6 bases). The CDR3 runs 13 residues. Germline V gives CDR1 MNHEY, CDR2 SMNVEV (reference sequence). V was trimmed by 8 bases and J by 6 bases, leaving 16 bases between them. For the CDR3, the DNA is TGTGCCAGCTCCCTACAGGGTTTGTCTGAAGCTTTCTTT. Its protein is CASSLQGLSEAFF.

The J gene is TRBJ1-1, the V gene TRBV7-8; TRBD1 matches at 7 bases. This CDR3 comprises 14 residues. Germline CDR1 SGHVS, CDR2 FQNEAQ. V trimming: 4 bases; J trimming: 0 bases; junction bases outside the gene matches: 2. The CDR3 DNA reads TGTGCCAGCAGCTGGGGACAGATGAACACTGAAGCTTTCTTT. This encodes CASSWGQMNTEAFF.

This chain uses TRBV27 with TRBJ2-5, with D tentatively TRBD2 (5 bases). Trimming took 3 bases from V and 2 from J, leaving 7 bases between them. The germline CDR1 and CDR2 sequences are MNHEY and SMNVEV (reference sequence). The CDR3 has 13 amino acids. The CDR3 loop is CASSFQRQETQYF. DNA for the CDR3: TGTGCCAGCAGTTTTCAGCGGCAAGAGACCCAGTACTTC.

The rearrangement links TRBV9 to TRBJ2-1; TRBD2 aligns across 9 bases. The CDR3 runs to 15 residues. The J segment lost 6 bases and the V segment lost 2 bases, leaving 6 bases of the junction unmatched. CDR1 is SGDLS, CDR2 YYNGEE, per germline. DNA of the CDR3: TGTGCCAGCAGCGTGCGCGGGGGGGGTCCCAATGAGCAGTTCTTC. Encoded protein: CASSVRGGGPNEQFF.

This chain joins TRBV2 and TRBJ2-3, with D perhaps being TRBD1 or TRBD2 (6 bases each). CDR1 SNHLY and CDR2 FYNNEI come from the germline V gene. V gave up 4 bases and J gave up 5 bases, with 13 bases separating them. The CDR3 is 14 amino acids. CDR3 DNA sequence: TGTGCCAGCAGTGTGGAGGGGGTTGGAGATACGCAGTATTTT. Translated, it gives CASSVEGVGDTQYF.

This clone was seen a single time. The CDR3 sequence is CASSPTLPTDTQYF. In DNA form, the CDR3 reads TGTGCCAGCAGCCCGACACTACCCACAGATACGCAGTATTTT. V and J are TRBV9 and TRBJ2-3; D ambiguous. The CDR3 runs 14 residues. Trimming removed 4 bases from V and 2 bases from J, with 11 bases in between. Germline values: CDR1 SGDLS, CDR2 YYNGEE.

The chain has TRBV4-3 and TRBJ1-2, with D perhaps matching TRBD1 (5 bases). In germline, CDR1 is LGHNA, CDR2 YSLEER. Deletions cut 0 bases from V and 8 bases from J, with 13 bases between. This CDR3 spans 14 amino acids. CDR3 in amino acids: CASSQDGREYGYTF. CDR3 nucleotides: TGCGCCAGCAGCCAAGATGGCAGGGAGTACGGCTACACCTTC.

CDR3 sequence (DNA): TGTGCCAGCAGCTTTGGCGGACAGCCCACAGATACGCAGTATTTT. Encoded protein: CASSFGGQPTDTQYF. The chain employs TRBV7-9 and TRBJ2-3, with D possibly matching TRBD1 (6 bases). CDR3 length equals 15 residues. V lost 3 bases and J 2 bases, leaving 12 bases between the germline ends. Germline V lookup: CDR1 SEHNR, CDR2 FQNEAQ (reference sequence).

The gene calls are TRBV19 and TRBJ1-5; TRBD1 matches 8 bases. The CDR3 contains 14 residues. Trimming cost V 7 bases and J 6 bases; bases outside gene matches: 8. CDR1 is LNHDA and CDR2 is SQIVND in the germline V gene (reference sequence). In DNA form, the CDR3 reads TGTGCCAGTACGGGGACAGGAGGGGGTCAGCCCCAGCATTTT. It specifies CASTGTGGGQPQHF.

This clone was counted once. This chain uses TRBV5-8 with TRBJ2-5, with 16 bases matching TRBD2. The CDR3 has 17 amino acids. The trim removed 4 bases at V and 5 bases at J, leaving 8 bases unmatched. Germline CDR1 reads SGHTS; CDR2 reads YDEGEE. The CDR3 region is CASSHGTSGGGPETQYF. As DNA, the CDR3 is TGTGCCAGCAGCCATGGGACTAGCGGGGGGGGTCCCGAGACCCAGTACTTC.

V usage is TRBV5-1 and J usage is TRBJ1-2; D is perhaps TRBD1 (6 bases). V lost 4 bases to trimming and J lost 8 bases, with 21 bases between them. From germline, CDR1 is SGHRS and CDR2 YFSETQ. The CDR3 consists of 15 residues. The CDR3 bases are TGCGCCAGCAGCCAGATTTTACAGGGTTTGAAGGGCTACACCTTC. Translated: CASSQILQGLKGYTF. The complete variable domain, with remaining parts taken from reference TRBV5-1 and TRBJ1-2, reads KAGVTQTPRYLIKTRGQQVTLSCSPISGHRSVSWYQQTPGQGLQFLFEYFSETQRNKGNFPGRFSGRQFSNSRSEMNVSTLELGDSALYLCASSQILQGLKGYTFGSGTRLTVV.

The gene calls are TRBV10-3 and TRBJ1-1; 8 nucleotides align to TRBD1. The CDR3 runs to 18 residues. Germline V gives CDR1 ENHRY, CDR2 SYGVKD. The J segment lost 0 bases and the V segment lost 10 bases, leaving 19 bases of the junction unmatched. This chain's CDR3 is CASLRPGLQGGLNTEAFF. CDR3 DNA sequence: TGTGCCAGCCTAAGACCCGGTTTACAGGGGGGCTTGAACACTGAAGCTTTCTTT.

The rearrangement links TRBV18 to TRBJ2-3; TRBD2 matches at 7 bases. V dropped 3 bases and J dropped 2; count of bases not matched to a gene: 11. The CDR3 runs 17 residues. CDR1 is KGHSH and CDR2 is LQKENI in the germline V gene. CDR3 sequence: CASSPLPASGTTDTQYF. The CDR3 DNA reads TGTGCCAGCTCACCCCTCCCCGCTAGCGGTACCACAGATACGCAGTATTTT.

This sequence joins TRBV7-3 and TRBJ1-1; D perhaps matches TRBD1 (5 bases). The CDR3 is 16 residues long. V lost 5 bases and J 2 bases, leaving 18 bases between the germline ends. The germline CDR1 and CDR2 sequences are SGHTA and FQGTGA. CDR3 in amino acids: CASSPQGGALNTEAFF. CDR3 bases: TGTGCCAGCAGCCCCCAGGGTGGGGCACTTAACACTGAAGCTTTCTTT.

The chain couples TRBV7-3 to TRBJ1-2; D unresolved. The CDR3 is 13 residues long. The V gene lost 0 bases and the J gene lost 4 bases, with 6 bases spanning the gap. Per germline, CDR1 SGHTA and CDR2 FQGTGA. CDR3 region: CASSLTAVYGYTF. The CDR3 bases are TGTGCCAGCAGCTTAACGGCAGTCTATGGCTACACCTTC.

The V call is TRBV7-6, the J call TRBJ2-6; D uncertain. Germline V CDR1 and CDR2: SGHVS, FNYEAQ. V lost 1 base to trimming and J lost 0 bases, with 4 bases between them. CDR3 length: 15 residues. CDR3 bases: TGTGCCAGCAGCTTAGAGCACTCTGGGGCCAACGTCCTGACTTTC. It is translated as CASSLEHSGANVLTF.

This clone was observed once. V gene TRBV19 combines with J gene TRBJ1-6; 8 bases fit TRBD1. CDR3 length: 14 residues. Germline V gene lookup returns CDR1 LNHDA and CDR2 SQIVND (reference sequence). The ends lost 5 bases at V and 8 bases at J; junction bases unmatched: 5. CDR3: CASSWTTGDSPLHF. Here the CDR3 DNA reads TGTGCCAGTAGTTGGACGACAGGGGATTCACCCCTCCACTTT.

This chain links TRBV10-3 with TRBJ2-3; 10 bases match TRBD2. The length of the CDR3 is 13 residues. Losses at the gene ends were 7 bases for V and 6 bases for J; bases not matched to a gene: 4. Germline V gene lookup returns CDR1 ENHRY and CDR2 SYGVKD. The CDR3 region has the DNA TGTGCCATCAATCTAGCGGGAGCTGATACGCAGTATTTT. It codes for CAINLAGADTQYF.

The chain recombines TRBV4-1 with TRBJ2-6, with TRBD1 as a possible D gene (6 bases). CDR3 length: 18 amino acids. Germline CDR1 and CDR2: MGHRA and YSYEKL. V lost 0 bases and J 3 bases, leaving 15 bases between the germline ends. The CDR3 DNA sequence: TGCGCCAGCAGCCAAGATCTAACAGGGCCTCTTGGGGCCAACGTCCTGACTTTC. This sequence encodes CASSQDLTGPLGANVLTF.

This clone was picked up a small number of times. The chain links TRBV5-1 to TRBJ1-2, with D unclear. Germline V gene data show CDR1 as SGHRS and CDR2 as YFSETQ. This CDR3 comprises 14 residues. The V and J ends lost 4 bases and 0 bases respectively, with 10 bases between them. In DNA, the CDR3 is TGCGCCAGCAGCGGGGTTGGCGCTAACTATGGCTACACCTTC. Translation gives CASSGVGANYGYTF. Full variable domain (missing parts from reference TRBV5-1 and TRBJ1-2): KAGVTQTPRYLIKTRGQQVTLSCSPISGHRSVSWYQQTPGQGLQFLFEYFSETQRNKGNFPGRFSGRQFSNSRSEMNVSTLELGDSALYLCASSGVGANYGYTFGSGTRLTVV.

The genes are TRBV5-1 and TRBJ1-4; TRBD1 is a possible D gene (5 bases). V was clipped by 0 bases and J by 8 bases, with 11 bases between them. The CDR3 runs to 14 residues. Germline CDR1 and CDR2: SGHRS and YFSETQ. The CDR3 DNA reads TGCGCCAGCAGCTTGGTGGGGGTTGGGGAAAAACTGTTTTTT. As protein: CASSLVGVGEKLFF.

J is TRBJ1-6 and V is TRBV5-1; D not resolved. The CDR3 has 16 residues. Trimming cost V 0 bases and J 3 bases, with 10 bases left between them. Germline V gene lookup returns CDR1 SGHRS and CDR2 YFSETQ. The CDR3 is CASSLEAVLYNSPLHF. The CDR3 region has the DNA TGCGCCAGCAGCTTGGAGGCAGTACTCTATAATTCACCCCTCCACTTT.

The chain carries TRBV6-5 and TRBJ2-1, with TRBD2 matching over 14 bases. CDR3 length: 15 residues. With 6 bases clipped from V and 8 bases from J, the junction kept 6 bases outside the gene matches. The germline V gene encodes CDR1 MNHEY and CDR2 SVGAGI. CDR3 bases: TGTGCCAGCAGCTCGGGACTAGCGGGAGTCTATGAGCAGTTCTTC. Protein product: CASSSGLAGVYEQFF.

This clone was detected only once. This chain uses TRBV7-2 with TRBJ1-4; a weak D match, TRBD1 (5 bases). The germline V and J ends were trimmed by 7 bases and 6 bases, with 15 bases remaining between them. Germline V gene data show CDR1 as SGHTA and CDR2 as FQGNSA. The length of the CDR3 is 14 residues. The CDR3 loop is CASKPGALDEKLFF. The CDR3 DNA reads TGTGCCAGCAAGCCCGGGGCCCTGGATGAAAAACTGTTTTTT.

This chain connects TRBV13 to TRBJ2-6; D is ambiguous. CDR1 and CDR2 from the germline V gene are PRHDT and FYEKMQ (reference sequence). V lost 7 bases, J lost 0 bases, and 10 bases lay in between. This CDR3 has 15 amino acids. The DNA of the CDR3 is TGTGCCAGCACCCTAAGTAACTCTGGGGCCAACGTCCTGACTTTC. Translation: CASTLSNSGANVLTF.

This rearrangement joins TRBV18 to TRBJ1-2; weak D call: TRBD1 (6 bases). CDR1 and CDR2 (germline): KGHSH, LQKENI. This CDR3 comprises 15 residues. Trimming stripped 6 bases from V and 2 bases from J, with 16 bases between. The DNA of the CDR3 is TGTGCCAGCTCCCTCGAAACAACAGGGAACTATGGCTACACCTTC. It yields the protein CASSLETTGNYGYTF.

This chain links TRBV19 with TRBJ1-1; D gene uncertain. CDR1 and CDR2 from the germline V gene are LNHDA and SQIVND (reference sequence). The CDR3 length is 15 residues. V was trimmed by 1 base and J by 0 bases, leaving 9 bases between them. CDR3 sequence reads: CASSIVLLMNTEAFF. The CDR3 DNA reads TGTGCCAGTAGTATAGTGCTCCTCATGAACACTGAAGCTTTCTTT.

CDR3 amino acids: CASIRLGGDTQYF. CDR3 nucleotides: TGTGCCAGCATTAGGTTAGGGGGAGATACGCAGTATTTT. This chain joins TRBV27 and TRBJ2-3, with D possibly being TRBD1 (6 bases). CDR3 size: 13 residues. Germline loops: CDR1 MNHEY, CDR2 SMNVEV (reference sequence). The V end was cut by 7 bases, the J end by 5 bases, with 13 bases between.

This chain uses TRBV18 with TRBJ2-7; 8 positions agree with TRBD1. Losses at the gene ends were 3 bases for V and 6 bases for J; bases not matched to a gene: 4. CDR1 and CDR2 (germline): KGHSH, LQKENI. This CDR3 is 13 amino acids long. The CDR3 DNA sequence: TGTGCCAGCTCACCCGAAGACAGGGGCGAGCAGTACTTC. It codes for CASSPEDRGEQYF. The variable domain in full, with the rest retrieved from reference TRBV18 and TRBJ2-7, is NAGVMQNPRHLVRRRGQEARLRCSPMKGHSHVYWYRQLPEEGLKFMVYLQKENIIDESGMPKERFSAEFPKEGPSILRIQQVVRGDSAAYFCASSPEDRGEQYFGPGTRLTVT.